This T cell receptor beta chain comes out of a study of CXCR3-negative and CXCR3-positive naive CD8 T cells. As concerns this clonotype: Its antigen is currently unknown.

The CDR3 is 11 amino acids. Germline CDR1 SQVTM, CDR2 ANQGSEA. In preparing the TRB cDNA libraries, 5' RACE with UMI labels was used. No DNA is given; TCRdb re-called the 5' RACE reads and lists each CDR3 protein once. Found here are around 50,000 distinct CDR3 sequences; the top ten clones hold around 0.5%. Points from the study as a whole: Hydrophobicity of TRB CDR3s was greater in CXCR3-positive naive cells than in CXCR3-negative naive cells. Between one naive subset and the other, surface CD5 was comparable, and TCR strength was inferred from TRB CDR3 properties.

The clonotype comes from a human donor in good health. Some clones in this sample may be carry-over from other donors' samples. The material sequenced was naive CXCR3+ CD8+ T cells from blood. The subset denotes: CD45RO-CCR7+CD27+CD95- naive CD8+ T cells expressing CXCR3 (TNR3+). V usage is TRBV29-1 and J usage is TRBJ2-1; absent DNA, TCRdb's TRBD2 call cannot be checked. CDR3 sequence reads: CSVVRGSEQFF.